These 23 T cell receptor beta chains came from one sample sequenced in a study of blood T cells in healthy people across ages. A second about 7 to 12 cycle PCR used barcoded and J-beta primers. TCRdb re-analysed the 5' RACE reads in MiXCR, keeping a single row per CDR3 protein. Found here are 1 million or so distinct CDR3 sequences, under 30% of them singletons; the top ten hold around 0.7%. The same specimen was also included in a second study, on T cells of mothers and their children.

Sequenced sample: blood. The receptor source for this set is a girl aged 2-10 years in good health.

V and J are TRBV21-1 and TRBJ2-5. TRBV21-1 is a pseudogene. The CDR3 consists of 18 residues. The CDR3 nucleotides are TGTGCCAGCAGCAAAGAACTTGTCGCTGGCGCGCTTGGTGGGACCCAGTACTTC. This translates into CASSKELVAGALGGTQYF.

The chain employs TRBV6-5 and TRBJ2-5, with TRBD2 as a possible D gene (5 bases). Trimming cost V 8 bases and J 4 bases, with 8 bases left between them. The germline CDR1 and CDR2 sequences are MNHEY and SVGAGI. The CDR3 is 11 amino acids. For the CDR3, the DNA is TGTGCCAGCTTTCGGGGAGAGACCCAGTACTTC. Protein sequence: CASFRGETQYF.

This chain links TRBV3-1 with TRBJ1-4, with D possibly being TRBD1 (6 bases). Germline CDR1 is LGHDT and CDR2 is YNNKEL (reference sequence). The CDR3 spans 13 residues. With 3 bases removed from V and 11 bases from J, the gap between germline ends came to 13 bases. The CDR3 is CASSHRGAGKLFF. CDR3 bases: TGTGCCAGCAGCCATCGGGGGGCTGGGAAACTGTTTTTT.

V and J are TRBV7-3 and TRBJ2-2; possible D gene TRBD1, 6 bases. Germline V CDR1 and CDR2: SGHTA, FQGTGA. Trimming pared 5 bases from V and 7 bases from J, leaving 11 bases between. This CDR3 comprises 13 residues. The CDR3 nucleotides read TGTGCCAGCAGCCGACAGGTCGACGGGGAGCTGTTTTTT. This codes for CASSRQVDGELFF.

This clonotype was observed a handful of times. The DNA for the CDR3 is TGTGCCAGCAGCTTCTCTGCACCCAACACAGATACGCAGTATTTT. Protein product: CASSFSAPNTDTQYF. The J gene is TRBJ2-3, the V gene TRBV5-6; D is unclear. CDR3 length: 15 residues. Germline lookup yields CDR1 SGHDT and CDR2 YYEEEE. Trimming took 2 bases from V and 2 from J, leaving 12 bases between them.

V usage is TRBV7-8 and J usage is TRBJ1-5; a weak D match, TRBD1 (5 bases). Deletions cut 2 bases from V and 4 bases from J, with 12 bases between. CDR1 and CDR2 from the germline V gene are SGHVS and FQNEAQ. This CDR3 comprises 15 residues. The CDR3 DNA is TGTGCCAGCAGCTTATCGTGGGACTTGAATCAGCCCCAGCATTTT. Its translation is CASSLSWDLNQPQHF.

As concerns this clonotype: The junction differs from germline at one of its ends, possibly a read error. The chain is built from TRBV28 and TRBJ1-4, with TRBD1 as a possible D gene (5 bases). Germline lookup yields CDR1 MDHEN and CDR2 SYDVKM. This CDR3 is 14 amino acids long. The chain's CDR3 is CVIHRKTTSEKLFF. Written as DNA, the CDR3 is TGTGTCATTCACAGGAAAACAACTAGTGAAAAACTGTTTTTT.

Only a few counts were recorded for this clonotype. The gene calls are TRBV29-1 and TRBJ2-2, with D unclear. The CDR3 contains 12 residues. V was shortened by 7 bases and J by 1 base, with 7 bases between the two germline ends. The germline V gene has CDR1 SQVTM and CDR2 ANQGSEA. This CDR3 reads CSARLNTGELFF. The CDR3 region has the DNA TGCAGCGCAAGGCTGAACACCGGGGAGCTGTTTTTT.

CDR3 DNA: TGTGCCACCAGCAGAGATGTAAGAAGCAGCCTCTATGGCTACACCTTC. Translating gives CATSRDVRSSLYGYTF. The chain carries TRBV15 and TRBJ1-2; unclear D gene. This CDR3 spans 16 amino acids. Trimming removed 0 bases at V and 4 bases at J, with 15 bases between. Germline V gene lookup returns CDR1 LNHNV and CDR2 YYDKDF (reference sequence).

The genes are TRBV12-3 or TRBV12-4 and TRBJ2-5; the D gene is possibly TRBD2 (5 bases). The J call may be in error: the DNA end matches TRBJ2-7 better. The CDR3 contains 13 residues. The CDR3 sequence: CASSDGVSYEQYF. CDR3 DNA: TGTGCCAGCAGCGACGGGGTTTCCTACGAGCAGTACTTC.

The gene calls are TRBV27 and TRBJ1-4; tentatively, D is TRBD1 (6 bases). Germline CDR1 reads MNHEY; CDR2 reads SMNVEV (reference sequence). The V gene lost 6 bases and the J gene lost 8 bases, with 19 bases spanning the gap. The CDR3 spans 15 residues. As DNA, the CDR3 is TGTGCCAGCAGCTACACAGGGCTTGAGGCAGAAAAACTGTTTTTT. Translated: CASSYTGLEAEKLFF.

The rearrangement uses TRBV27 and TRBJ2-3; TRBD2 might be the D (5 bases). The germline V gene encodes CDR1 MNHEY and CDR2 SMNVEV (reference sequence). Trimming removed 3 bases at V and 2 bases at J, with 9 bases between. The CDR3 runs to 14 residues. The CDR3 DNA reads as TGTGCCAGCAGTTTCCAGCGGAACACAGATACGCAGTATTTT. As protein: CASSFQRNTDTQYF.

V and J are TRBV10-3 and TRBJ1-4; D unresolved. CDR3 length: 14 residues. The germline V gene encodes CDR1 ENHRY and CDR2 SYGVKD. Trimming removed 3 bases at V and 4 bases at J, with 9 bases between. The CDR3 nucleotides are TGTGCCATCAGTGATGCCGGGAGTAATGAAAAACTGTTTTTT. Amino acid sequence: CAISDAGSNEKLFF.

The rearrangement joins TRBV24-1 to TRBJ2-5, with D maybe TRBD1 (6 bases). Per germline, CDR1 KGHDR and CDR2 SFDVKD. Trimming stripped 9 bases from V and 5 bases from J, with 12 bases between. There are 12 residues in the CDR3. Written as DNA, the CDR3 is TGTGCCACCTCAGGGGATGCGGAGACCCAGTACTTC. The encoded protein is CATSGDAETQYF.

The table lists this clonotype with a count of one. It may be a read error: a sequence one base away is much more abundant. The chain is built from TRBV6-6 and TRBJ2-5, with no clear D. The DNA end favors TRBJ2-1, so the J call may be wrong. The CDR3 spans 12 residues. The V gene's germline CDR1 is MNHNY and CDR2 SVGAGI (reference sequence). The CDR3 is CASSAIYNEQFF. The CDR3 nucleotides are TGTGCCAGCAGCGCTATCTACAATGAGCAGTTCTTC.

This clonotype was observed a few times. The chain joins TRBV15 to TRBJ1-1; D unclear. Germline V gene lookup returns CDR1 LNHNV and CDR2 YYDKDF (reference sequence). The CDR3 runs 14 residues. V was clipped by 5 bases and J by 1 base, with 11 bases between them. The CDR3 loop is CATSHHSPNTEAFF. The CDR3 DNA is TGTGCCACCAGCCATCACAGCCCGAACACTGAAGCTTTCTTT.

This clonotype was seen more than once but under ten times. V gene TRBV11-2 combines with J gene TRBJ2-1; D gene ambiguous. The CDR3 has 15 amino acids. CDR1 and CDR2 from the germline V gene are SGHAT and FQNNGV. Trimming removed 1 base from V and 6 bases from J, with 13 bases in between. Written as DNA, the CDR3 is TGTGCCAGCAGCTTAGGCACCCTAAACTTCAATGAGCAGTTCTTC. Amino acid sequence: CASSLGTLNFNEQFF.

The rearrangement joins TRBV25-1 to TRBJ1-4; 9 bases align to TRBD1. Germline CDR1 reads MGHDK; CDR2 reads SYGVNS. This CDR3 region has 16 residues. The V gene end was trimmed by 1 base and the J gene end by 7 bases; junction bases not matched to a gene: 7. CDR3 residues: CASSEWRTGAGEKLFF. The CDR3 DNA follows: TGTGCCAGCAGTGAATGGCGGACAGGGGCGGGTGAAAAACTGTTTTTT.

The chain combines TRBV12-3 or TRBV12-4 with TRBJ2-7, with D hard to call. Trimming pared 5 bases from V and 7 bases from J, leaving 12 bases between. There are 12 residues in the CDR3. DNA for the CDR3: TGTGCCAGCAGTCGACGGACGGAAGAGCAGTACTTC. Amino acids: CASSRRTEEQYF.

The chain combines TRBV9 with TRBJ1-3, with D possibly TRBD1 on 6 matching bases. V lost 4 bases to trimming and J lost 0 bases, with 11 bases between them. CDR3 length equals 15 residues. CDR1 SGDLS and CDR2 YYNGEE come from the germline V gene. This chain's CDR3 is CASSRTAFSGNTIYF. Here the CDR3 DNA reads TGTGCCAGCAGCCGGACAGCGTTCTCTGGAAACACCATATATTTT. The variable domain in full, with the rest retrieved from reference TRBV9 and TRBJ1-3, is DSGVTQTPKHLITATGQRVTLRCSPRSGDLSVYWYQQSLDQGLQFLIQYYNGEERAKGNILERFSAQQFPDLHSELNLSSLELGDSALYFCASSRTAFSGNTIYFGEGSWLTVV.

This clonotype showed up just a few times. One junction end does not reproduce the germline sequence, and a read error may be involved. V is TRBV29-1 and J is TRBJ1-1; maybe TRBD1 (5 bases). In germline, CDR1 is SQVTM, CDR2 ANQGSEA. The CDR3 has 10 amino acids. The CDR3 here is CGVGHTEAFF. In DNA, the CDR3 is TGCGGCGTGGGACACACTGAAGCTTTCTTT.

This clonotype was recorded a few times. No conserved phenylalanine or tryptophan is present at the end of the CDR3, so a read error is the likely explanation. The limits of the CDR3 on the DNA are not certain, so only TCRdb's listed CDR3 is given. The V gene is TRBV14, the J gene TRBJ2-7; TRBD1 is taken as the D call from the table, unchecked against the DNA. The CDR3 is 11 residues long, ends included. Germline CDR1 reads SGHDN; CDR2 reads FVKESK. CDR3 in amino acids: CASSQAGRALS.

This clonotype was found a few times. The rearrangement joins TRBV20-1 to TRBJ2-1; D may be TRBD2 (6 bases). In germline, CDR1 is DFQATT, CDR2 SNEGSKA (reference sequence). The V gene lost 3 bases and the J gene lost 9 bases, with 15 bases spanning the gap. There are 13 residues in the CDR3. This chain's CDR3 is CSARQRARSEQFF. DNA of the CDR3: TGCAGTGCTAGGCAGCGGGCGCGGAGTGAGCAGTTCTTC.